This T cell receptor beta chain was sequenced for a study of cytomegalovirus exposure and HLA in healthy donors. With 60 Vbeta and 13 Jbeta primers, the PCR was carried out. The table came from immunoSEQ multiplex PCR; TCRdb's copy has only in-frame clones and leaves some out. The repertoire has around 120,000 clones, about 85% of them found once; the top ten carry roughly 1.7%. This TCR was sampled from a boy between 10 and 17 years old in good health and CMV-seronegative. The source material was PBMCs.

The DNA of the CDR3 is TGTGCCAGCAGTACAGGGTCCTACAATGAGCAGTTCTTC. Protein sequence: CASSTGSYNEQFF. The chain links TRBV6-4 to TRBJ2-1, with D perhaps matching TRBD1 (6 bases). V was shortened by 5 bases and J by 1 base, with 6 bases between the two germline ends. CDR1 is MRHNA, CDR2 SNTAGT, per germline. This CDR3 region has 13 residues.